Here is one T cell receptor (beta chain) with its context. This entry is derived from a study of Ad26.COV2.S vaccination and SARS-CoV-2 variants. Specified treatment: roughly 19 received Ad26.COV2.S at low or high dose, single or two shots; about 5 received placebo; per-sample allocation not given. Collection of the samples took place on day 63 after the first injection of vaccine or placebo. The repertoire was sequenced with immunoSEQ multiplex PCR; TCRdb's copy has only in-frame clones and lacks some. The repertoire holds fewer than 400,000 clones, with 90% as singletons. Per germline, CDR1 SNHLY and CDR2 FYNNEI. CDR3 length: 13 amino acids. The V and J ends lost 4 bases and 2 bases respectively, with 8 bases between them.

This chain links TRBV2 with TRBJ1-1; D is undetermined. This sample comprised peripheral blood, obtained in a trial of Ad26.COV2.S vaccine versus placebo. This receptor was obtained from a person aged 18-65 years who received the Ad26.COV2.S COVID-19 vaccine or a placebo. CDR3 coding DNA: TGTGCCAGCAGTGTCGACACCAACACTGAAGCTTTCTTT. It translates to CASSVDTNTEAFF.